The entry below gives a single T cell receptor (beta chain) sequence along with its context. This specimen belongs to a study of control samples from healthy donors and cancer patients. The germline CDR1 and CDR2 sequences are KGHSH and LQKENI. This CDR3 has 12 residues. Trimming shortened V by 4 bases and J by 8 bases, and 11 bases separated the two germline ends. Sequenced by immunoSEQ multiplex PCR; TCRdb stores in-frame clones only, minus some. The table includes 100,000 to 150,000 clones, more than 80% detected once. The rearrangement joins TRBV18 to TRBJ1-2; D is unresolved. This receptor was taken from a man aged 40-49 years in good health. The specimen was blood. CDR3 coding DNA: TGTGCCAGCTCACAGGGTGGAGAAGGCTACACCTTC. Translating it yields CASSQGGEGYTF.